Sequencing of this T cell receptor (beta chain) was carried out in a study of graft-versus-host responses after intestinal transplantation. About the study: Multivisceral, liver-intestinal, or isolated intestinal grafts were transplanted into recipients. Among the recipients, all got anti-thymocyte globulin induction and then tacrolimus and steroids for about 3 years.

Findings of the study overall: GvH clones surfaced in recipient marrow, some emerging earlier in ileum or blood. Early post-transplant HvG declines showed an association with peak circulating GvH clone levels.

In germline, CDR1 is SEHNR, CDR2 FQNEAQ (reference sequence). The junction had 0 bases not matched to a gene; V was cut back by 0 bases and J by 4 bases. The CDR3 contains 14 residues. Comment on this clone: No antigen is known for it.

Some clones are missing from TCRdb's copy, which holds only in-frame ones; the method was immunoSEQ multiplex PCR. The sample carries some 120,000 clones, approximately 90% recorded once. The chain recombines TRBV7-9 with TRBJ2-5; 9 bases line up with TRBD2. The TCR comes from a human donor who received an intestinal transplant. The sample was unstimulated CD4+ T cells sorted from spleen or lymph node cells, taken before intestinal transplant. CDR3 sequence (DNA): TGTGCCAGCAGCTTAGCTAGCGGGAGAGAGACCCAGTACTTC. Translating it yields CASSLASGRETQYF.